This T cell receptor beta chain derives from a study of blood T cell repertoires in COVID-19. The overall study: Italy, Spain and the United States were the sources of the convalescent and acute COVID-19 samples. In each case, the material was cDNA or gDNA derived from T cells, B-cell-depleted T cells, or PBMCs.

Germline lookup yields CDR1 LGHDT and CDR2 YNNKEL (reference sequence). V was clipped by 2 bases and J by 6 bases; unmatched bases: 9. The CDR3 consists of 16 residues. Per the original methods: The authors estimated nucleated cell counts from reference gene primer amplification. The assay was immunoSEQ multiplex PCR, and TCRdb's table has in-frame clones only and misses some. The D gene and trimming were derived from the DNA, and the V and J assignments and clone size from that table. The top ten hold 7.5% of the sample, which has roughly 120,000 clones, 70% to 85% seen once. The receptor's source is a man in his 70s with active or convalescent COVID-19. The rearrangement links TRBV3-1 (or the pseudogene TRBV3-2) to TRBJ2-7; 11 bases map to TRBD1. Material for sequencing was peripheral blood. The CDR3 reads CASSQNWGQGEGEQYF. The CDR3 bases are TGTGCCAGCAGCCAAAATTGGGGACAGGGGGAAGGCGAGCAGTACTTC.